These 21 T cell receptor beta chains share one sample of origin, sequenced in a study of blood T cell repertoires in COVID-19. The data were produced by immunoSEQ multiplex PCR, yet TCRdb's version contains in-frame clones alone and is incomplete. This sample has roughly 64,000 clones, with more than 55% found just once. Material: PBMCs or T cells enriched from blood (not recorded which). These receptors were obtained from a woman aged 60-75 years who had been exposed to COVID-19.

The gene calls are TRBV6-1 and TRBJ1-2; D call uncertain. The CDR3 runs 13 residues. V lost 3 bases to trimming and J lost 4 bases, with 9 bases between them. The V gene's germline CDR1 is MNHNS and CDR2 SASEGT. The CDR3 here is CASSETGVYGYTF. The DNA for the CDR3 is TGTGCCAGCAGTGAGACCGGGGTCTATGGCTACACCTTC.

The rearrangement uses TRBV7-9 and TRBJ1-2; no clear D gene. The CDR3 has 12 amino acids. Deletions cut 5 bases from V and 4 bases from J, with 8 bases between. Germline V gene data show CDR1 as SEHNR and CDR2 as FQNEAQ (reference sequence). The DNA for the CDR3 is TGTGCCAGCAGCCTTACGGGCTATGGCTACACCTTC. Residues: CASSLTGYGYTF. The variable domain in full, with the rest retrieved from reference TRBV7-9 and TRBJ1-2, is DTGVSQNPRHKITKRGQNVTFRCDPISEHNRLYWYRQTLGQGPEFLTYFQNEAQLEKSRLLSDRFSAERPKGSFSTLEIQRTEQGDSAMYLCASSLTGYGYTFGSGTRLTVV.

The chain uses TRBV5-6 and TRBJ1-5; D is unclear. Between the trimmed V and J ends, which lost 0 bases and 5 bases, there was a span of 12 bases. The CDR3 runs 15 residues. Per the germline V gene, CDR1 is SGHDT and CDR2 is YYEEEE. CDR3 loop: CASSLAVRPDQPQHF. The DNA of the CDR3 is TGTGCCAGCAGCTTGGCCGTGAGGCCAGATCAGCCCCAGCATTTT.

This clone has a handful of counts. The chain has TRBV27 and TRBJ1-5; D is unclear. This CDR3 has 14 residues. Germline values: CDR1 MNHEY, CDR2 SMNVEV (reference sequence). V dropped 5 bases and J dropped 6 bases, with 14 bases sitting between them. CDR3 nucleotides: TGTGCCAGCAGTCCGGGTGGGAGGGTTCAGCCCCAGCATTTT. This codes for CASSPGGRVQPQHF.

The genes are TRBV6-5 and TRBJ2-7; TRBD2 aligns across 9 bases. V lost 3 bases and J lost 3; bases outside the gene matches: 9. CDR1 MNHEY and CDR2 SVGAGI come from the germline V gene. The CDR3 covers 16 residues. Written as DNA, the CDR3 is TGTGCCAGCAGTTATCATTTAGCGGGAGTAGGCTACGAGCAGTACTTC. Translation gives CASSYHLAGVGYEQYF.

V and J are TRBV29-1 and TRBJ2-5; D not resolved. The CDR3 consists of 10 residues. Trimming stripped 4 bases from V and 5 bases from J, with 5 bases between. Germline assignment: CDR1 SQVTM and CDR2 ANQGSEA. The CDR3 bases are TGCAGCGTTGGGCTTGAGACCCAGTACTTC. Its protein product is CSVGLETQYF.

The chain combines TRBV19 with TRBJ1-5; no firm D call. Trimming removed 6 bases from V and 6 bases from J, with 18 bases in between. CDR1 is LNHDA, CDR2 SQIVND, per germline (reference sequence). The CDR3 is 15 residues long. CDR3 bases: TGTGCCAGTAGCACAATTACCCCGGAGGGTCAGCCCCAGCATTTT. Translating it yields CASSTITPEGQPQHF.

In this sample, this clone turned up a few times. The chain joins TRBV2 to TRBJ2-5; 8 bases are shared with TRBD1. Trimming took 5 bases from V and 5 from J; bases not matched to a gene: 10. Germline values: CDR1 SNHLY, CDR2 FYNNEI. CDR3 length equals 15 residues. This CDR3 is CASSLQGGEAETQYF. The DNA of the CDR3 is TGTGCCAGCAGTCTACAGGGGGGAGAAGCGGAGACCCAGTACTTC.

J is TRBJ1-5 and V is TRBV19; a possible D gene is TRBD1 (5 bases). CDR1 LNHDA and CDR2 SQIVND come from the germline V gene (reference sequence). Trimming took 3 bases from V and 4 from J, leaving 10 bases between them. The CDR3 consists of 14 residues. CDR3 sequence: CASSIGRANQPQHF. The CDR3 DNA is TGTGCCAGTAGTATCGGCAGGGCTAATCAGCCCCAGCATTTT.

V is TRBV28 and J is TRBJ2-2; 10 bases fit TRBD1. From germline, CDR1 is MDHEN and CDR2 SYDVKM. The CDR3 totals 20 residues. The V segment lost 6 bases and the J segment 0 bases; nucleotides outside the gene matches: 16. CDR3 in amino acids: CASRLRGGTGAPTNTGELFF. CDR3 nucleotide sequence: TGTGCCAGCAGACTACGCGGGGGGACAGGGGCGCCCACGAACACCGGGGAGCTGTTTTTT.

This chain uses TRBV3-1 (or the pseudogene TRBV3-2) with TRBJ1-4; 7 bases map to TRBD1. The CDR3 loop spans 15 amino acids. V trimming: 4 bases; J trimming: 7 bases; junction bases outside the gene matches: 9. Germline CDR1 is LGHDT and CDR2 is YNNKEL (reference sequence). The DNA for the CDR3 is TGTGCCAGCAGCCTTCGGACAGGTAAAGGTGAAAAACTGTTTTTT. Amino acids: CASSLRTGKGEKLFF.

The gene calls are TRBV3-1 (or the pseudogene TRBV3-2) and TRBJ2-3; D is unclear. The V gene's germline CDR1 is LGHDT and CDR2 YNNKEL (reference sequence). This CDR3 has 15 amino acids. The V and J ends lost 0 bases and 6 bases respectively, with 13 bases between them. The CDR3 loop is CASSQELALADTQYF. Here the CDR3 DNA reads TGTGCCAGCAGCCAAGAGTTGGCCCTGGCCGATACGCAGTATTTT.

V is TRBV30 and J is TRBJ1-3; D is ambiguous. CDR1 is GTSNPN, CDR2 SVGIG, per germline (reference sequence). V lost 5 bases and J lost 1, with 12 bases in between. There are 14 residues in the CDR3. The CDR3 reads CAWEDFSSGNTIYF. CDR3 in DNA: TGTGCCTGGGAGGACTTTTCGTCTGGAAACACCATATATTTT.

The chain combines TRBV6-4 with TRBJ1-1; 9 nucleotides match TRBD1. V lost 5 bases to trimming and J lost 5 bases; unmatched junction nucleotides: 12. CDR1 MRHNA and CDR2 SNTAGT come from the germline V gene. The length of the CDR3 is 16 residues. The CDR3: CASSPPPGTGMTEAFF. CDR3 DNA sequence: TGTGCCAGCAGTCCTCCTCCCGGGACAGGGATGACTGAAGCTTTCTTT.

This clone has just one count. The chain employs TRBV13 and TRBJ1-1; D not resolved. V was pared by 5 bases and J by 1 base, with 8 bases between. The CDR3 is 13 residues long. Germline CDR1 is PRHDT and CDR2 is FYEKMQ (reference sequence). The CDR3 DNA reads as TGTGCCAGCAGCCCCGGCGGGAACACTGAAGCTTTCTTT. It specifies CASSPGGNTEAFF.

To note about this clone: Other DNA sequences within the sample encode an identical CDR3. The chain is built from TRBV3-1 (or the pseudogene TRBV3-2) and TRBJ2-5; D is perhaps TRBD2 (7 bases). V was pared by 1 base and J by 5 bases, with 14 bases between. Germline V CDR1 and CDR2: LGHDT, YNNKEL (reference sequence). The CDR3 is made up of 15 amino acids. CDR3 nucleotide sequence: TGTGCCAGCAGCCAAGTGGGGGGGGCCCGGGAGACCCAGTACTTC. It translates to CASSQVGGARETQYF.

This clone has ten or more counts. This chain uses TRBV30 with TRBJ1-3; D not resolved. Per germline, CDR1 GTSNPN and CDR2 SVGIG (reference sequence). This CDR3 spans 12 amino acids. V lost 5 bases and J lost 2, with 7 bases in between. Here the CDR3 DNA reads TGTGCCTGGTTGGAGGCTGGAAACACCATATATTTT. This encodes CAWLEAGNTIYF.

Comments on this clone: Other DNA sequences in this sample translate to the same CDR3. The chain has TRBV15 and TRBJ1-3, with 9 bases aligning to TRBD1. From germline, CDR1 is LNHNV and CDR2 YYDKDF (reference sequence). This CDR3 contains 15 residues. Trimming removed 3 bases from V and 4 bases from J; junction bases left unmatched: 4. In nucleotides, the CDR3 is TGTGCCACCAGCAGGGACGGACAGGGGGGAAACACCATATATTTT. Its protein product is CATSRDGQGGNTIYF.

This clone has just a few counts. The gene calls are TRBV6-1 and TRBJ2-7; possible D gene TRBD1, 5 bases. Deletions cut 2 bases from V and 1 base from J, with 9 bases between. This CDR3 region has 14 residues. The germline gives CDR1 MNHNS, CDR2 SASEGT. Here the CDR3 DNA reads TGTGCCAGCAGTGAACCAGGGAAATCCTACGAGCAGTACTTC. Residues: CASSEPGKSYEQYF.

For the CDR3, the DNA is TGTGCCAGCAAAAAAATCCCGGGACAGGCTGGCGGCTACACCTTC. The encoded protein is CASKKIPGQAGGYTF. The V call is TRBV19, the J call TRBJ1-2, with TRBD1 matching over 8 bases. The CDR3 consists of 15 residues. The V gene's germline CDR1 is LNHDA and CDR2 SQIVND (reference sequence). V dropped 9 bases and J dropped 8; count of bases not matched to a gene: 17.

This clone has more than one count but fewer than ten. The chain carries TRBV9 and TRBJ2-5; TRBD2 might be the D (5 bases). From germline, CDR1 is SGDLS and CDR2 YYNGEE. The CDR3 loop spans 14 amino acids. Trimming took off 0 bases at V and 3 bases at J, with 9 bases between the two ends. The CDR3 loop is CASSVATGKETQYF. The CDR3 DNA reads TGTGCCAGCAGCGTAGCTACGGGGAAAGAGACCCAGTACTTC.